This T cell receptor beta chain appears in the sequencing data of a study of STAT5B mutations in CD4+ large granular lymphocyte leukemia. Findings and limits, study-wide: Without HLA matching, higher CD4+ than CD8+ T-LGLL clonality could reflect small sample size. TRBV06-family usage was enriched in top patient clones (8/27) versus controls (2/35). Without putative leukemic clones, patient CD4-sorted repertoires remained more clonal than healthy CD4+ repertoires.

As to this clone: Its antigen is not identified.

Method: immunoSEQ multiplex PCR; TCRdb's copy keeps in-frame clones and lacks some. Of about 48,000 clones listed, about 70% are singletons. Control samples were healthy donors' buffy coats. Germline assignment: CDR1 MNHNS and CDR2 SASEGT. Between the trimmed V and J ends, which lost 4 bases and 5 bases, there was a span of 9 bases. This CDR3 comprises 14 residues. The sequenced material came from CD4+ T cells from blood buffy coats. The source is a human donor in good health. V and J are TRBV6-1 and TRBJ1-6, with D possibly being TRBD1 (5 bases). The CDR3 sequence is CASSALDNNSPLHF. CDR3 DNA: TGTGCCAGCAGTGCCTTGGACAATAATTCACCCCTCCACTTT.